One TCR beta chain is described in this entry. The target antigen is unknown. The data are from a study of CXCR3-negative and CXCR3-positive naive CD8 T cells. Study-level findings and limits: Fresh PBMCs were used in most assays, and CXCR3 expression partially decreased after cryopreservation.

The TRB cDNA libraries were prepared by 5' RACE with UMI labels. One entry per CDR3 protein, without DNA, is what TCRdb gives after re-calling the 5' RACE reads. The sample includes under 85,000 distinct CDR3 sequences. Sequences were obtained from naive CXCR3- CD8+ T cells from blood. Specified subset: CD45RO-CCR7+CD27+CD95- naive CD8+ T cells lacking CXCR3 (TNR3-). The receptor comes from a human donor in good health. Some clones in this sample may be carry-over from other donors' samples.

CDR3 amino acids: CASSLISGANVLTF. The J gene is TRBJ2-6, the V gene TRBV9. The germline gives CDR1 SGDLS, CDR2 YYNGEE. CDR3 length equals 14 residues.